A selection of T cell receptor beta chains follows, all from one sample in a study of tumor-infiltrating lymphocytes in primary liver carcinoma. TCRdb re-analysed the multiplex PCR reads in MiXCR, keeping a single row per CDR3 protein. The sample has around 79,000 distinct CDR3 sequences; under 75% are singletons. The sequencing sample was made of tumor-adjacent normal liver tissue. The receptor set was obtained from a middle-aged man with primary liver carcinoma and hepatitis B virus infection. CDR3s include the opening cysteine and the closing phenylalanine or tryptophan. The order of the fields is J gene, D gene, V gene, clone size, CDR3 protein, CDR3 DNA. A D gene is named only where the DNA matches it firmly. Clone size is shown for a subset of rows, as once, few, many or a class of expanded clone.

TRBJ2-1,.,TRBV5-4,few,CASSLGHSYNGQFF,TGTGCCAGCAGCTTGGGACACTCCTACAATGGGCAGTTCTTC
TRBJ2-3,TRBD2,TRBV6-9,.,CASSYSLAGYTDTQYF,TGTGCCAGCAGTTACTCTTTAGCGGGGTACACAGATACGCAGTATTTT
TRBJ1-1,.,TRBV5-5,.,CASSPGAGIGTEAFF,TGTGCCAGCAGCCCAGGGGCGGGTATAGGCACTGAAGCTTTCTTT
TRBJ2-2,.,TRBV11-2,few,CTSSSQTGGELFF,TGTACCAGCAGCTCTCAGACTGGCGGGGAGTTGTTTTTT
TRBJ2-7,.,TRBV29-1,many,CSVGVGQPVEQYF,TGCAGCGTCGGTGTGGGACAACCTGTCGAGCAGTACTTC
TRBJ2-7,.,TRBV6-6,.,CARSPGAGEQYF,TGTGCCCGCAGCCCCGGAGCGGGCGAGCAGTACTTC
TRBJ1-1,.,TRBV7-9,many,CASSSQGDTEAFF,TGTGCCAGCAGCTCGCAGGGTGACACTGAAGCTTTCTTT
TRBJ2-5,.,TRBV6-5,.,CASSFSRGTQYF,TGTGCCAGCAGTTTCTCGAGAGGGACACAGTACTTC
TRBJ2-3,.,TRBV6-1,many,CASSEAGDTQYF,TGTGCCAGCAGTGAAGCGGGAGATACGCAGTATTTT
TRBJ2-1,.,TRBV7-2,few,CASSSGSGWSYNEQFF,TGTGCCAGCAGCTCCGGGTCGGGTTGGTCCTACAATGAGCAGTTCTTC
TRBJ2-1,.,TRBV4-3,once,CHSSQEISPILHEQFF,TGCCACAGCAGCCAAGAAATAAGTCCAATTCTCCATGAGCAGTTCTTC
TRBJ2-2,.,TRBV4-1,.,CASSLRLEDMNTGVLFF,TGCGCCAGCAGCCTCAGACTAGAAGATATGAACACCGGGGTGCTGTTTTTT
TRBJ2-3,.,TRBV29-1,.,CSVLNRGRTDTQYF,TGCAGCGTTCTTAATCGGGGACGCACAGATACACAGTATTTT
TRBJ2-3,TRBD1,TRBV29-1,.,CNVERGQGRIDTQYF,TGCAACGTTGAAAGGGGACAGGGGCGCATAGATACGCAGTACTTT
TRBJ1-5,.,TRBV5-6,few,CASSILGRGDQPQHF,TGTGCCAGCAGCATCTTGGGCAGGGGCGATCAGCCCCAGCATTTT
TRBJ1-2,.,TRBV11-3,.,CANSPTGQSSSHSGYTF,TGTGCCAACAGCCCAACAGGACAGTCCTCATCCCACTCCGGCTACACCTTC